What follows is one T cell receptor beta chain and its context. The data were obtained in a study of blood T cell repertoires in COVID-19. Whole-study context: Specimens from acute and convalescent COVID-19 originated in the United States, Italy and Spain. Sample material is recorded as cDNA or gDNA derived from T cells, B-cell-depleted T cells, or PBMCs.

Authors' processing steps: Reference gene primer amplification in the assay estimated nucleated cell counts. TCRdb's table, derived via immunoSEQ multiplex PCR, lists solely in-frame clones and lacks some. V and J calls and clone size come straight from that table; D and trimming were deduced from the DNA. This table holds hundreds of thousands of clones, more than 70% found once. There are 14 residues in the CDR3. Germline loops: CDR1 SGHTA, CDR2 FQGNSA. V was cut by 1 base and J by 6 bases, with 11 bases left in between. Seattle patients were enrolled while actively infected and followed longitudinally.

Sample: peripheral blood. The clonotype originates from a woman in her 70s with COVID-19, enrolled during active disease. V and J are TRBV7-2 and TRBJ2-3; D unresolved. For the CDR3, the DNA is TGTGCCAGCAGCTTAGGGCCCGCCACGGATACGCAGTATTTT. Its translation: CASSLGPATDTQYF.